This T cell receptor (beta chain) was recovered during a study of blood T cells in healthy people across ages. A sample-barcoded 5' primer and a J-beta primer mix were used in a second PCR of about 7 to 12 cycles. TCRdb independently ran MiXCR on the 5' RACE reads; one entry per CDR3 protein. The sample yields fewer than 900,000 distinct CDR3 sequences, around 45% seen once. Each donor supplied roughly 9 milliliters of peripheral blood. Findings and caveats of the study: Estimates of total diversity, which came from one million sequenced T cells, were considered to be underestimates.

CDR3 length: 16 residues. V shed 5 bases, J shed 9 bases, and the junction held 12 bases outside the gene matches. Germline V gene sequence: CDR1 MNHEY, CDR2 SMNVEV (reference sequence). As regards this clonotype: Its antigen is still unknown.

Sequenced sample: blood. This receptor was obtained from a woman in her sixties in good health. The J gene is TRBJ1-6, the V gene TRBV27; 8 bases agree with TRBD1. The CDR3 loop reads CASSQSGQGLGSPLHF. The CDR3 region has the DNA TGTGCCAGCAGTCAGTCAGGACAGGGATTAGGTTCACCCCTCCACTTT.